The 23 T cell receptor beta chains in this list originate from one sample, sequenced in a study of cytomegalovirus exposure and HLA in healthy donors. PCR employed 60 Vbeta and 13 Jbeta primers. Sequencing was performed with immunoSEQ multiplex PCR; in TCRdb, only in-frame clones are kept and a portion is missing. Of 57,000 or so clones in the sample, roughly 70% were seen once. The specimen was PBMCs. These receptor sequences come from a woman aged 55-70 years in good health and CMV-seropositive.

The J gene is TRBJ2-1, the V gene TRBV2; D possibly corresponds to TRBD2 (6 bases). V was shortened by 6 bases and J by 4 bases, with 16 bases between the two germline ends. The CDR3 has 15 amino acids. CDR1 is SNHLY and CDR2 is FYNNEI in the germline V gene. The CDR3, as DNA: TGTGCCAGCAGCCCTGGGACTTCCCGTTACAATGAGCAGTTCTTC. This encodes CASSPGTSRYNEQFF.

The chain carries TRBV12-5 and TRBJ1-1, with 7 bases that match TRBD1. Unmatched junction bases numbered 18, after V lost 1 base and J lost 4 bases. The CDR3 spans 19 residues. The germline V gene encodes CDR1 LGHNT and CDR2 FRNRAP. The CDR3, as DNA: TGTGCTAGTGGTTTGGGGGAGCTTTGGACAGGACCTATGGGCACTGAAGCTTTCTTT. It specifies CASGLGELWTGPMGTEAFF.

The chain carries TRBV10-3 and TRBJ1-2; D is unresolved. CDR1 and CDR2 (germline): ENHRY, SYGVKD. V lost 3 bases, J lost 3 bases, and 14 bases lay in between. The length of the CDR3 is 15 residues. CDR3 loop: CAISDAGSSDYGYTF. The CDR3 DNA sequence: TGTGCCATCAGTGATGCCGGGAGTTCAGACTATGGCTACACCTTC.

This chain links TRBV11-2 with TRBJ2-7, with a possible D match to TRBD1 (6 bases). Trimming stripped 1 base from V and 3 bases from J, with 13 bases between. Germline V gives CDR1 SGHAT, CDR2 FQNNGV. This CDR3 region has 15 residues. CDR3 in DNA: TGTGCCAGCAGCTTAGGACAGGTCGGAGTCTACGAGCAGTACTTC. Residues: CASSLGQVGVYEQYF.

J is TRBJ2-1 and V is TRBV19; 7 bases are a match to TRBD2. Germline lookup yields CDR1 LNHDA and CDR2 SQIVND (reference sequence). CDR3 length: 16 amino acids. J was trimmed by 8 bases and V by 0 bases; bases with no gene match: 10. The CDR3 loop reads CASSIDASGRGDEQFF. The CDR3 DNA sequence: TGTGCCAGTAGTATAGACGCTAGCGGTAGAGGAGATGAGCAGTTCTTC.

The chain has TRBV5-6 and TRBJ1-2; 9 positions match TRBD1. Germline trimming cut 3 bases from V and 7 bases from J; bases unmatched to any gene: 16. Germline-derived CDR1 and CDR2 are SGHDT and YYEEEE. This CDR3 is built from 17 residues. Written as DNA, the CDR3 is TGTGCCAGCAGCTCAACAGGGGGCGGAGGTCAACTTGGTGGCTACACCTTC. Translating it yields CASSSTGGGGQLGGYTF.

The chain links TRBV4-3 to TRBJ1-2, with D tentatively TRBD1 (5 bases). Deletions cut 1 base from V and 9 bases from J, with 9 bases between. Germline CDR1 LGHNA, CDR2 YSLEER. The CDR3 runs to 12 residues. The CDR3 sequence: CASSQAQGRYTF. CDR3 nucleotides: TGCGCCAGCAGCCAAGCTCAGGGTCGCTACACCTTC.

The chain has TRBV19 and TRBJ2-1; 9 positions match TRBD2. V shed 7 bases and J 2 bases; nucleotides not matched to a gene: 12. This CDR3 region has 17 residues. CDR1 and CDR2 from the germline V gene are LNHDA and SQIVND (reference sequence). CDR3 in DNA: TGTGCCAGTAATCCTAGCGGGGCGGGGGGTACCTACAATGAGCAGTTCTTC. It yields the protein CASNPSGAGGTYNEQFF. Looking up the rest from reference TRBV19 and TRBJ2-1 gives the full variable domain: DGGITQSPKYLFRKEGQNVTLSCEQNLNHDAMYWYRQDPGQGLRLIYYSQIVNDFQKGDIAEGYSVSREKKESFPLTVTSAQKNPTAFYLCASNPSGAGGTYNEQFFGPGTRLTVL.

This chain links TRBV2 with TRBJ1-2; perhaps TRBD1 as D (5 bases). The CDR3 is made up of 14 amino acids. CDR1 is SNHLY, CDR2 FYNNEI, per germline. The V end was cut by 2 bases, the J end by 6 bases, with 13 bases between. The CDR3 bases are TGTGCCAGCAGTGAAATGGGTCAGGGTGATGGCTACACCTTC. This sequence encodes CASSEMGQGDGYTF.

The CDR3 DNA reads TGTGCCAGCAGCTTAGGGGACACCAACTATGGCTACACCTTC. As protein: CASSLGDTNYGYTF. The rearrangement links TRBV13 to TRBJ1-2; D is possibly TRBD1 (5 bases). Germline CDR1 reads PRHDT; CDR2 reads FYEKMQ (reference sequence). The CDR3 runs 14 residues. Deletions cut 0 bases from V and 2 bases from J, with 7 bases between.

The chain combines TRBV11-2 with TRBJ2-3; D is undetermined. The CDR3 consists of 13 residues. V was trimmed by 1 base and J by 1 base, leaving 3 bases between them. The germline CDR1 and CDR2 sequences are SGHAT and FQNNGV. In DNA, the CDR3 is TGTGCCAGCAGCTTAGCAGGCACAGATACGCAGTATTTT. Amino acid sequence: CASSLAGTDTQYF.

The genes are TRBV5-4 and TRBJ2-5; D unclear. The CDR3 is made up of 13 amino acids. Trimming shortened V by 0 bases and J by 5 bases, and 8 bases separated the two germline ends. Germline V lookup: CDR1 SGHNT, CDR2 YYREEE (reference sequence). The CDR3 nucleotides read TGTGCCAGCAGCTTGGTAACAGCCGAGACCCAGTACTTC. This codes for CASSLVTAETQYF.

The table lists this clone with a few counts. V and J are TRBV2 and TRBJ1-5; the D gene is possibly TRBD1 (6 bases). Trimming removed 10 bases from V and 2 bases from J, with 15 bases in between. This CDR3 is 14 amino acids long. Germline loops: CDR1 SNHLY, CDR2 FYNNEI. The DNA for the CDR3 is TGTGCCACCCAAACAGGGACGGGCAATCAGCCCCAGCATTTT. Translated, it gives CATQTGTGNQPQHF.

The V call is TRBV5-1, the J call TRBJ1-1, with D possibly being TRBD1 (5 bases). V lost 0 bases to trimming and J lost 2 bases, with 11 bases between them. Germline assignment: CDR1 SGHRS and CDR2 YFSETQ. This CDR3 has 15 residues. The CDR3 DNA follows: TGCGCCAGCAGCTTGGTCGACAGCCATAACACTGAAGCTTTCTTT. It codes for CASSLVDSHNTEAFF.

The CDR3 protein is CASSWGGSNQPQHF. DNA of the CDR3: TGTGCCAGCAGCTGGGGGGGTAGCAATCAGCCCCAGCATTTT. J is TRBJ1-5 and V is TRBV11-2, with D perhaps TRBD1 (5 bases). Germline V gives CDR1 SGHAT, CDR2 FQNNGV. The CDR3 runs to 14 residues. Trimming took 4 bases from V and 0 from J, leaving 7 bases between them.

This chain connects TRBV28 to TRBJ1-1; possibly TRBD1 for D (5 bases). The CDR3 length is 14 residues. Trimming removed 10 bases from V and 4 bases from J, with 19 bases in between. CDR1 and CDR2 from the germline V gene are MDHEN and SYDVKM. For the CDR3, the DNA is TGTGCCACCGCTCTCAGGGCATCCGTCACTGAAGCTTTCTTT. It translates to CATALRASVTEAFF. Drawing the rest from reference TRBV28 and TRBJ1-1, the complete variable domain is DVKVTQSSRYLVKRTGEKVFLECVQDMDHENMFWYRQDPGLGLRLIYFSYDVKMKEKGDIPEGYSVSREKKERFSLILESASTNQTSMYLCATALRASVTEAFFGQGTRLTVV.

V gene TRBV27 combines with J gene TRBJ1-1; weak D call: TRBD1 (6 bases). The CDR3 contains 13 residues. The V gene lost 6 bases and the J gene lost 0 bases, with 8 bases spanning the gap. Germline V lookup: CDR1 MNHEY, CDR2 SMNVEV (reference sequence). In DNA form, the CDR3 reads TGTGCCAGCAGAGGACAGTTGAACACTGAAGCTTTCTTT. It specifies CASRGQLNTEAFF.

The rearrangement joins TRBV7-2 to TRBJ2-7, with 7 bases matching TRBD2. Per germline, CDR1 SGHTA and CDR2 FQGNSA. Trimming took 4 bases from V and 0 from J; bases not matched to a gene: 6. The CDR3 is 15 amino acids. The CDR3 nucleotides are TGTGCCAGCAGCTCCAAGCGGGATAGCTCCTACGAGCAGTACTTC. Translating gives CASSSKRDSSYEQYF.

The chain recombines TRBV7-6 with TRBJ2-1; D gene unclear. This CDR3 is built from 16 residues. CDR1 is SGHVS, CDR2 FNYEAQ, per germline. Trimming pared 1 base from V and 8 bases from J, leaving 18 bases between. The CDR3 sequence is CASSLVPGPQSDEQFF. DNA of the CDR3: TGTGCCAGCAGCTTAGTCCCCGGCCCCCAAAGCGATGAGCAGTTCTTC.

The chain combines TRBV28 with TRBJ1-6, with 9 bases matching TRBD1. This CDR3 is 15 amino acids long. Germline V gene sequence: CDR1 MDHEN, CDR2 SYDVKM. J was trimmed by 6 bases and V by 3 bases; bases with no gene match: 3. The CDR3, as DNA: TGTGCCAGCAGTTTGAGGACAGGGGTTAATTCACCCCTCCACTTT. This codes for CASSLRTGVNSPLHF.

V gene TRBV10-2 combines with J gene TRBJ2-2; no clear D gene. The V gene's germline CDR1 is WSHSY and CDR2 SAAADI. Trimming took off 3 bases at V and 2 bases at J, with 7 bases between the two ends. The CDR3 consists of 14 residues. In DNA form, the CDR3 reads TGCGCCAGCAGTGACAGGCTAAACACCGGGGAGCTGTTTTTT. Amino acids: CASSDRLNTGELFF.

J is TRBJ1-6 and V is TRBV5-1, with D maybe TRBD1 (6 bases). This CDR3 is built from 14 residues. V was pared by 1 base and J by 11 bases, with 13 bases between. The germline V gene encodes CDR1 SGHRS and CDR2 YFSETQ. The CDR3 here is CASSLWSGEAPLHF. The CDR3 nucleotides read TGCGCCAGCAGCTTGTGGTCAGGGGAAGCACCCCTCCACTTT.

The chain is built from TRBV6-5 and TRBJ2-7, with 9 bases aligning to TRBD1. The CDR3 has 15 amino acids. V trimming: 4 bases; J trimming: 0 bases; junction bases outside the gene matches: 4. From germline, CDR1 is MNHEY and CDR2 SVGAGI. This chain's CDR3 is CASSSPGQGSYEQYF. Written as DNA, the CDR3 is TGTGCCAGCAGTTCCCCGGGACAGGGCTCCTACGAGCAGTACTTC.